This T cell receptor beta chain was sequenced during a study of T cells in Graves' hyperthyroidism and ophthalmopathy. Amplified TCR beta CDR3 regions derived from RNA transcripts. The HTBI primer set served for first-round RT-PCR of the TCR CDR3. One entry per CDR3 protein, called by TCRdb with MiXCR from the multiplex PCR reads. The sample has 550,000 to 600,000 distinct CDR3 sequences, around 42% seen once; the top ten hold around 20%. Uncontrolled infection, other autoimmune disease, pregnancy or lactation excluded patients. Orbital computed tomography, thyroid ultrasound, serum thyroxine and TRAb, and clinical symptoms together informed the diagnoses. Remarks on this clonotype: One end of the junction varies from germline; a read error may be responsible.

The TCR originated in an adult woman with Graves' disease, either hyperthyroidism or ophthalmopathy (not recorded which). Input material: peripheral blood or thyroid tissue (not recorded which).

The CDR3 loop reads CAGSVMGQPNQPQHF. For the CDR3, the DNA is TGTGCCGGTAGTGTAATGGGACAGCCCAATCAGCCCCAGCATTTT. The chain is built from TRBV19 and TRBJ1-5; 7 bases are shared with TRBD1. The CDR3 is made up of 15 amino acids. Germline V lookup: CDR1 LNHDA, CDR2 SQIVND (reference sequence).